These T cell receptor beta chains were read from a single sample in a study of blood T cell repertoires in COVID-19. Only in-frame clones appear in the TCRdb table, and some are missing; sequencing was by immunoSEQ multiplex PCR. Of roughly 190,000 clones listed, 75% to 90% are singletons. Sequencing was performed on peripheral blood. The source is a man in his fifties or sixties with acute or convalescent COVID-19. The CDR3 runs from the conserved cysteine through the conserved F or W. D genes are given only for firm matches. Expanded clones are given a class, and other clones once, few, many or no size at all.

DNA: TGTGCCAGCAGCCTCCGGGAGGGCTATGGCTACACCTTC
CDR3: CASSLREGYGYTF
J: TRBJ1-2
size: .
V: TRBV9
D: .

DNA: TGTGCCAGCAGCTTAGAGAGGGGAACCGGGACTCGAGAGACCCAGTACTTC
CDR3: CASSLERGTGTRETQYF
J: TRBJ2-5
size: .
V: TRBV11-2
D: .

DNA: TGTGCCAGCAGCTTAGCTCAGGTCTCCTACTATGGCTACACCTTC
CDR3: CASSLAQVSYYGYTF
J: TRBJ1-2
size: .
V: TRBV7-9
D: .

DNA: TGTGCCAGCTACCCACCTGGACGGGGGAACTATGGCTACACCTTC
CDR3: CASYPPGRGNYGYTF
J: TRBJ1-2
size: few
V: TRBV7-2
D: .

DNA: TGTGCCAGCAGCTACCCGGGACAGGATTCTTTC
CDR3: CASSYPGQDSF
J: TRBJ1-2
size: few
V: TRBV7-9
D: TRBD1

DNA: TGTGCCAGCAGCCCTCGGGGGGTTCCTCAGCCCCAGCATTTT
CDR3: CASSPRGVPQPQHF
J: TRBJ1-5
size: .
V: TRBV3-1/TRBV3-2
D: .

DNA: TGTGCCAGCAGCTCCATGGGCGGAAACACCATATATTTT
CDR3: CASSSMGGNTIYF
J: TRBJ1-3
size: .
V: TRBV7-9
D: .

DNA: TGTGCCAGCAGCTTAAACCCGGGCTCCTATAATTCACCCCTCCACTTT
CDR3: CASSLNPGSYNSPLHF
J: TRBJ1-6
size: .
V: TRBV7-3
D: .

DNA: TGTGCCAGCAGCCCTAGGGGTAATTCACCCCTCCACTTT
CDR3: CASSPRGNSPLHF
J: TRBJ1-6
size: few
V: TRBV12-3/TRBV12-4
D: .

DNA: TGTGCCAGCAGGGGGACAGGGACCTATGGCTACACCTTC
CDR3: CASRGTGTYGYTF
J: TRBJ1-2
size: .
V: TRBV2
D: TRBD1

DNA: TGTGCCAGCAGTGGACTAGGGATAGATTACGAGCAGTACTTC
CDR3: CASSGLGIDYEQYF
J: TRBJ2-7
size: .
V: TRBV2
D: .

DNA: TGTGCCAGCAGCCTCGTTGACACTGAAGCTTTCTTT
CDR3: CASSLVDTEAFF
J: TRBJ1-1
size: few
V: TRBV7-9
D: .

DNA: TGTGCCAGTAGTACTCGGGAGGGGAGCTCCTACAATGAGCAGTTCTTC
CDR3: CASSTREGSSYNEQFF
J: TRBJ2-1
size: .
V: TRBV19
D: TRBD2

DNA: TGTGCCAGCACACAGGGGGGAGATCAGCCCCAGCATTTT
CDR3: CASTQGGDQPQHF
J: TRBJ1-5
size: once
V: TRBV12-3/TRBV12-4
D: TRBD1

DNA: TGTGCCAGCAGCGTGCAGGGCTCCTATGGCTACACCTTC
CDR3: CASSVQGSYGYTF
J: TRBJ1-2
size: .
V: TRBV7-9
D: .

DNA: TGTGCCAGCAGCGTGGGAGGGGAAGAGACCCAGTACTTC
CDR3: CASSVGGEETQYF
J: TRBJ2-5
size: .
V: TRBV9
D: TRBD2

DNA: TGTGCCAGCAGCTTGGCGGGGACAGGCAATTCACCCCTCCACTTT
CDR3: CASSLAGTGNSPLHF
J: TRBJ1-6
size: .
V: TRBV5-4
D: TRBD1

DNA: TGTGCCAGCAGCGTAGGAGTTAGCGGGAACACCGGGGAGCTGTTTTTT
CDR3: CASSVGVSGNTGELFF
J: TRBJ2-2
size: .
V: TRBV9
D: .

DNA: TGTGCCATCAGTGATCCTAGTAAGGGGCGTCGAGAGACCCAGTACTTC
CDR3: CAISDPSKGRRETQYF
J: TRBJ2-5
size: once
V: TRBV10-3
D: .

DNA: TGCAGCGTTGACTCGACAAACTATGGCTACACCTTC
CDR3: CSVDSTNYGYTF
J: TRBJ1-2
size: .
V: TRBV29-1
D: .

DNA: TGCGCCAGCAGCCAAGTCCTCTGGCCAACTAATGAAAAACTGTTTTTT
CDR3: CASSQVLWPTNEKLFF
J: TRBJ1-4
size: .
V: TRBV4-3
D: .

DNA: TGTGCCAGCAGCCAAGGAGGGGGACAGGCCTCTAATCAGCCCCAGCATTTT
CDR3: CASSQGGGQASNQPQHF
J: TRBJ1-5
size: .
V: TRBV4-2
D: TRBD1

DNA: TGTGCCAGCAGTTTAGGACAGAGCTCCTACGAGCAGTACTTC
CDR3: CASSLGQSSYEQYF
J: TRBJ2-7
size: .
V: TRBV27
D: .

DNA: TGTGCCAGCAGCGGAACCAGGGGAATTAGCAATCAGCCCCAGCATTTT
CDR3: CASSGTRGISNQPQHF
J: TRBJ1-5
size: .
V: TRBV13
D: .

DNA: TGCGCCAGCAGCCAAGATCGAATCACCGACAGGAACAATGAGCAGTTCTTC
CDR3: CASSQDRITDRNNEQFF
J: TRBJ2-1
size: .
V: TRBV4-3
D: .

DNA: TGTGCCAGCAGAGGGCAAGGGAGGGGCCGGTGGGCTTTCTTT
CDR3: CASRGQGRGRWAFF
J: TRBJ1-1
size: .
V: TRBV6-6
D: .

DNA: TGTGCCAGCAGTGAAGGGACTCGACTCTCCTACGAGCAGTACTTC
CDR3: CASSEGTRLSYEQYF
J: TRBJ2-7
size: .
V: TRBV6-1
D: .

DNA: TGTGCCAGCAACCCTAGCGGGGGGCTAAATGAGCAGTTCTTC
CDR3: CASNPSGGLNEQFF
J: TRBJ2-1
size: .
V: TRBV3-1/TRBV3-2
D: TRBD2

DNA: TGTGCCAGCAGCTCCCGACTAGCGGGGGGGCATTGGGATGAGCAGTTCTTC
CDR3: CASSSRLAGGHWDEQFF
J: TRBJ2-1
size: .
V: TRBV7-3
D: TRBD2

DNA: TGTGCCCACAGCAGGGAAAGTTACACTGAAGCTTTCTTT
CDR3: CAHSRESYTEAFF
J: TRBJ1-1
size: once
V: TRBV6-6
D: .

DNA: TGTGCCAGCATACTAAACAGGGGAAATACAGATACGCAGTATTTT
CDR3: CASILNRGNTDTQYF
J: TRBJ2-3
size: .
V: TRBV6-5
D: TRBD1

DNA: TGTGCCAGCGGCGGGGGTACCACAGATACGCAGTATTTT
CDR3: CASGGGTTDTQYF
J: TRBJ2-3
size: few
V: TRBV3-1/TRBV3-2
D: TRBD2

DNA: TGTGCCAGCAGCTTAGGGCTAGCGGGAGGGCCAGATACGCAGTATTTT
CDR3: CASSLGLAGGPDTQYF
J: TRBJ2-3
size: .
V: TRBV11-2
D: TRBD2

DNA: TGCGCCAGCAGTCAGGGAGGGGGAGGTGAAAAACTGTTTTTT
CDR3: CASSQGGGGEKLFF
J: TRBJ1-4
size: .
V: TRBV23-1
D: .

DNA: TGTGCCAGCAGCGCGAGTCCCCTCCAAGAGACCCAGTACTTC
CDR3: CASSASPLQETQYF
J: TRBJ2-5
size: .
V: TRBV9
D: .

DNA: TGTGCCACCAGTGGCGGCGAGGAGCTGTTTTTT
CDR3: CATSGGEELFF
J: TRBJ2-2
size: .
V: TRBV24-1
D: .

DNA: TGTGCCAGCAGTGATCGTCCCCCAGGGGGCGCGAAACCCTACGAGCAGTACTTC
CDR3: CASSDRPPGGAKPYEQYF
J: TRBJ2-7
size: once
V: TRBV6-1
D: TRBD1

DNA: TGTGCCAGCAGTGGTACAGGGGGCGACTACGAGCAGTACTTC
CDR3: CASSGTGGDYEQYF
J: TRBJ2-7
size: .
V: TRBV28
D: TRBD1

DNA: TGTGCCAGTAGTATGGGGACACGAAACACCATATATTTT
CDR3: CASSMGTRNTIYF
J: TRBJ1-3
size: .
V: TRBV19
D: .

DNA: TGTGCCAGCAGTTACTCGGGGGGTCAAGGAGTTCAGCCCCAGCATTTT
CDR3: CASSYSGGQGVQPQHF
J: TRBJ1-5
size: .
V: TRBV6-2/TRBV6-3
D: .

DNA: TGTGCCAGTAATCCGGGACAGCTTTACAATGAGCAGTTCTTC
CDR3: CASNPGQLYNEQFF
J: TRBJ2-1
size: few
V: TRBV19
D: TRBD1

DNA: TGTGCCAGCAAGGAACAGCCCAGTGGCGTCGAAGCTTTCTTT
CDR3: CASKEQPSGVEAFF
J: TRBJ1-1
size: few
V: TRBV6-5
D: .

DNA: TGTGCCAGCAGTGCCGGGACAGGGGGCTTTACCCTCCACTTT
CDR3: CASSAGTGGFTLHF
J: TRBJ1-6
size: few
V: TRBV9
D: TRBD1

DNA: TGTGCCAGTAGTATAGCCCTAGGGGGAACTGAAGCTTTCTTT
CDR3: CASSIALGGTEAFF
J: TRBJ1-1
size: .
V: TRBV19
D: .

DNA: TGTGCCAGCAGTGAGCAGGGGCGGATTTCACCCCTCCACTTT
CDR3: CASSEQGRISPLHF
J: TRBJ1-6
size: .
V: TRBV25-1
D: .

DNA: TGTGCCAGCAGCTTAAGTATCACAGGGATAGCCTACGAGCAGTACTTC
CDR3: CASSLSITGIAYEQYF
J: TRBJ2-7
size: .
V: TRBV11-2
D: .